The next 9 T cell receptor beta chains were all read from a single sample in a study of blood T cell repertoires in COVID-19 (dated by TCRdb to 2020 to 2022). The receptor library was made with the immunoSEQ multiplex PCR assay. TCRdb obtained this table from immuneACCESS and retained in-frame rearrangements with V and J assigned. These tables miss some clones; where compared with another copy, unresolved V genes account for less than half of the shortfall, and the remainder is unexplained. For this sample there are over 250,000 clones; roughly 85% appear just once. The ten largest account for about 5% of the sample. Source material: PBMCs or T cells enriched from blood (not recorded which). These receptor sequences come from a man aged 35-49 years who had been exposed to COVID-19.

The chain has TRBV7-3 and TRBJ1-1; 7 nucleotides align to TRBD1. Germline loops: CDR1 SGHTA, CDR2 FQGTGA. After removal of 2 bases from V and 6 bases from J, the junction contained 3 bases not matched to a gene. The CDR3 runs to 13 residues. The CDR3 DNA sequence: TGTGCCAGCAGCTTACACAGGGGCGCTGAAGCTTTCTTT. It codes for CASSLHRGAEAFF. Drawing the rest from reference TRBV7-3 and TRBJ1-1, the complete variable domain is GAGVSQTPSNKVTEKGKYVELRCDPISGHTALYWYRQSLGQGPEFLIYFQGTGAADDSGLPNDRFFAVRPEGSVSTLKIQRTERGDSAVYLCASSLHRGAEAFFGQGTRLTVV.

J is TRBJ2-2 and V is TRBV13; 7 nucleotides agree with TRBD2. Germline assignment: CDR1 PRHDT and CDR2 FYEKMQ (reference sequence). The CDR3 runs 18 residues. The V gene end was trimmed by 3 bases and the J gene end by 1 base; junction bases not matched to a gene: 11. The CDR3 DNA is TGTGCCAGCAGCTTGAGTTATCGGCGGGAGTTGAACACCGGGGAGCTGTTTTTT. This gives the protein CASSLSYRRELNTGELFF.

V and J are TRBV5-1 and TRBJ2-7; TRBD1 matches at 10 bases. The CDR3 spans 15 residues. Germline-derived CDR1 and CDR2 are SGHRS and YFSETQ. V shed 0 bases and J 7 bases; nucleotides not matched to a gene: 7. For the CDR3, the DNA is TGCGCCAGCAGCTTGGCGGGACAGGGGCCTTGGGAGCAGTACTTC. Protein sequence: CASSLAGQGPWEQYF.

This rearrangement joins TRBV12-3 or TRBV12-4 to TRBJ2-1; maybe TRBD2 (5 bases). The V end was cut by 5 bases, the J end by 0 bases, with 5 bases between. The CDR3 sequence is 13 residues long. The CDR3 loop is CASSRDSYNEQFF. The CDR3 region has the DNA TGTGCCAGCAGTCGGGACTCCTACAATGAGCAGTTCTTC.

A single count supports this clone. This chain joins TRBV11-2 and TRBJ2-3, with TRBD2 matching over 9 bases. The germline CDR1 and CDR2 sequences are SGHAT and FQNNGV. After removal of 5 bases from V and 2 bases from J, the junction contained 8 bases not matched to a gene. This CDR3 has 16 amino acids. CDR3 loop: CASSIYSGGLTDTQYF. Here the CDR3 DNA reads TGTGCCAGCAGCATATATAGCGGGGGACTCACAGATACGCAGTATTTT.

The chain joins TRBV9 to TRBJ1-5; possible D gene TRBD1, 6 bases. Trimming removed 1 base at V and 2 bases at J, with 10 bases between. There are 15 residues in the CDR3. From germline, CDR1 is SGDLS and CDR2 YYNGEE. The CDR3 reads CASSVSGVGNQPQHF. Here the CDR3 DNA reads TGTGCCAGCAGCGTATCAGGGGTTGGCAATCAGCCCCAGCATTTT.

This sequence joins TRBV5-1 and TRBJ1-1, with 8 bases identical to TRBD1. The CDR3 loop spans 13 amino acids. The V gene end was trimmed by 0 bases and the J gene end by 8 bases; junction bases not matched to a gene: 3. The V gene's germline CDR1 is SGHRS and CDR2 YFSETQ. The CDR3, as DNA: TGCGCCAGCAGCTTGGGGCGACAGGGGGAAGCTTTCTTT. It specifies CASSLGRQGEAFF. The full variable domain, rest sourced from reference TRBV5-1 and TRBJ1-1, is KAGVTQTPRYLIKTRGQQVTLSCSPISGHRSVSWYQQTPGQGLQFLFEYFSETQRNKGNFPGRFSGRQFSNSRSEMNVSTLELGDSALYLCASSLGRQGEAFFGQGTRLTVV.

The V call is TRBV5-1, the J call TRBJ1-3; tentatively, D is TRBD1 (6 bases). The length of the CDR3 is 14 residues. Germline V gives CDR1 SGHRS, CDR2 YFSETQ. The V and J ends lost 4 bases and 1 base respectively, with 9 bases between them. The CDR3 nucleotides read TGCGCCAGCAGCAGGGGGAGTTCTGGAAACACCATATATTTT. It is translated as CASSRGSSGNTIYF.

The chain couples TRBV9 to TRBJ2-5; tentative D call: TRBD1 (5 bases). The germline V gene has CDR1 SGDLS and CDR2 YYNGEE. Trimming shortened V by 2 bases and J by 0 bases, and 11 bases separated the two germline ends. The CDR3 consists of 15 residues. CDR3 coding DNA: TGTGCCAGCAGCGTTTGGGCCAGGGACCAAGAGACCCAGTACTTC. Translated: CASSVWARDQETQYF.